This entry features one T cell receptor beta chain sequence. The sample belongs to a study of blood T cell repertoires in COVID-19. Authors' analysis steps: It was from reference gene primer amplification that nucleated cell counts were estimated. Only in-frame clones appear in the TCRdb table, and some are missing; sequencing was by immunoSEQ multiplex PCR. V, J and clone size were drawn from that table, and D and trimming were deduced from the DNA. This sample yields 70,000 to 85,000 clones, of which around 83% are seen a single time; over 35% belongs to the top ten. Germline V gene sequence: CDR1 SGHRS, CDR2 YFSETQ. V gave up 4 bases and J gave up 7 bases, with 20 bases separating them. The CDR3 is 15 residues long.

The sample taken for sequencing was peripheral blood. The chain carries TRBV5-1 and TRBJ2-5; a weak D match, TRBD2 (6 bases). The source is a man at least 80 years old with active or convalescent COVID-19. CDR3 loop: CASSRRTGLPRTQYF. CDR3 bases: TGCGCCAGCAGCCGCCGGACGGGACTGCCACGGACCCAGTACTTC. Full variable domain (remainder filled in from reference TRBV5-1 and TRBJ2-5): KAGVTQTPRYLIKTRGQQVTLSCSPISGHRSVSWYQQTPGQGLQFLFEYFSETQRNKGNFPGRFSGRQFSNSRSEMNVSTLELGDSALYLCASSRRTGLPRTQYFGPGTRLLVL.